This section outlines one T cell receptor beta chain sequence together with its context. Its antigen is unidentified. Data came from immunoSEQ multiplex PCR; TCRdb stores just in-frame clones and leaves some out. Of about 87,000 clones listed, 90% to 95% are singletons. These data belong to a study of Tregs in tolerant kidney transplant recipients. V lost 8 bases to trimming and J lost 9 bases, with 17 bases between them. This CDR3 comprises 13 residues. CDR1 is SGHNT, CDR2 YENEEA, per germline. General observations from the study: Activated donor B cell expansion appeared to reveal the most relevant donor-specific TCRbeta repertoire. Findings come from small patient numbers and require larger validation.

The rearrangement uses TRBV11-3 and TRBJ2-1; D is uncertain. The origin of this receptor is a human donor who received a combined kidney and bone marrow transplant. Sequences were derived from CD4+ T cells from blood, sampled before the transplant. CDR3 region: CASSPKPLGEQFF. CDR3 DNA: TGTGCCAGCTCCCCTAAGCCCCTTGGTGAGCAGTTCTTC.